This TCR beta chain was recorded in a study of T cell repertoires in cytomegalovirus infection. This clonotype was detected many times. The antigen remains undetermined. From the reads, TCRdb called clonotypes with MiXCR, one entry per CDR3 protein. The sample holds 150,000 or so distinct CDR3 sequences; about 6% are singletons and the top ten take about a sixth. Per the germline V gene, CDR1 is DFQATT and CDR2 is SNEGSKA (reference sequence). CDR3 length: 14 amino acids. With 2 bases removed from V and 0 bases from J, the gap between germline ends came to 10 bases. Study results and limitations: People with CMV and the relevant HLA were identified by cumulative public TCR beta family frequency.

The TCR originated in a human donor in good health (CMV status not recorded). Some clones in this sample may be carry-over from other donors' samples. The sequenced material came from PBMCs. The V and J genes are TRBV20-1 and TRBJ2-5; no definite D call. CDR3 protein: CSARSVGNQETQYF. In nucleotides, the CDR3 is TGCAGTGCTAGAAGCGTCGGAAACCAAGAGACCCAGTACTTC.